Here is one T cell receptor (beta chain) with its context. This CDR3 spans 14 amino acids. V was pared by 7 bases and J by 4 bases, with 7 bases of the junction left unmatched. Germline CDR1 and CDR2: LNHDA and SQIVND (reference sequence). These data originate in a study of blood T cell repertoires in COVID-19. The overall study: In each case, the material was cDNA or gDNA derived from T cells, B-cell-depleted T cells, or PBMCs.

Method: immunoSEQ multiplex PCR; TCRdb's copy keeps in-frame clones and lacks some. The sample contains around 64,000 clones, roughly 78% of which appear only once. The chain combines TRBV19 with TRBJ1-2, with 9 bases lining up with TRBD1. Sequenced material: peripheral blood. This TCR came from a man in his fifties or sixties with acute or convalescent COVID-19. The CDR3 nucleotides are TGTGCCAGTACCCAACCGGGACAGGGCTATGGCTACACCTTC. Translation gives CASTQPGQGYGYTF.